The sequence of this T cell receptor beta chain was determined in a study of response to subunit inactivated influenza vaccine. Study-wide results and caveats: The authors suggested that every seasonal influenza vaccination recruits few new T cells.

The CDR3 contains 16 residues. The V and J ends lost 1 base and 4 bases respectively, with 17 bases between them. Remarks on this clonotype: The antigen remains unidentified.

From the RT-PCR reads, TCRdb called clonotypes with MiXCR, one entry per CDR3 protein. This sample has fewer than 250,000 distinct CDR3 sequences, with roughly 14% found just once. The sample in question was CD8+ T cells sorted from PBMCs, obtained roughly 5 days after vaccination. This TCR came from a man aged 50-60 years who received an inactivated influenza vaccine. The chain has TRBV12-3 or TRBV12-4 and TRBJ2-7, with D possibly being TRBD1 (6 bases). CDR3 loop: CASSLGEPPGDYEQYF. The CDR3 nucleotides are TGTGCCAGCAGTTTAGGGGAGCCCCCAGGGGATTACGAGCAGTACTTC.